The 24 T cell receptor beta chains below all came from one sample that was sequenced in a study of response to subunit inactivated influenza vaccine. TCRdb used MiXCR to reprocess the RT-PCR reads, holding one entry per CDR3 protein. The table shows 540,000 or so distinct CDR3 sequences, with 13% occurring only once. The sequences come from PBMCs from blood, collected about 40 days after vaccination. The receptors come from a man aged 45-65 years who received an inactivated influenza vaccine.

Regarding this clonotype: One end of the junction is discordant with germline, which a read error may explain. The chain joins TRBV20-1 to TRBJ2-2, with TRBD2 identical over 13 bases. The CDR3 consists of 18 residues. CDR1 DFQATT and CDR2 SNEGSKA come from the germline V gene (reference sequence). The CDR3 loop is CCARDLLAGGAHTGELFF. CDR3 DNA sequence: TGCTGTGCTAGAGACCTACTAGCGGGGGGGGCTCACACCGGGGAGCTGTTTTTT.

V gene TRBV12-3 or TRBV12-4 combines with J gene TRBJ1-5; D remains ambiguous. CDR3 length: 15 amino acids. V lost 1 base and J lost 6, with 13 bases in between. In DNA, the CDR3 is TGTGCCAGCAGTTTAGGTTCCGGGAATGGTCAGCCCCAGCATTTT. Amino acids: CASSLGSGNGQPQHF.

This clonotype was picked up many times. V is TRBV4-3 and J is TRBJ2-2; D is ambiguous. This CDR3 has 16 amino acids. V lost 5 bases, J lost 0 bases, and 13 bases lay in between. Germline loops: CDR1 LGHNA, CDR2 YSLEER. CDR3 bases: TGCGCCAGCAGCGCCGAACCGGGCGCGAACACCGGGGAGCTGTTTTTT. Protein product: CASSAEPGANTGELFF.

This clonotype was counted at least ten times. CDR3 bases: TGTGCCAGCAGTTCCCCATCCCTCGGACAGGGCGGAAAGGAAGCTTTCTTT. Its protein product is CASSSPSLGQGGKEAFF. The rearrangement joins TRBV27 to TRBJ1-1; TRBD1 matches at 8 bases. The CDR3 extends over 17 amino acids. The V and J ends lost 4 bases and 8 bases, in that order; junction bases with no gene match: 18. Per the germline V gene, CDR1 is MNHEY and CDR2 is SMNVEV (reference sequence).

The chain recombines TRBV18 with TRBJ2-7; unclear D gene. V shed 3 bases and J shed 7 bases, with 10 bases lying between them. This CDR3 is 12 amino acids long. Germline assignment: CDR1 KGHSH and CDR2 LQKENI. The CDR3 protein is CASSPRIREQYF. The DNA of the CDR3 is TGTGCCAGCTCACCTCGAATACGAGAGCAGTACTTC.

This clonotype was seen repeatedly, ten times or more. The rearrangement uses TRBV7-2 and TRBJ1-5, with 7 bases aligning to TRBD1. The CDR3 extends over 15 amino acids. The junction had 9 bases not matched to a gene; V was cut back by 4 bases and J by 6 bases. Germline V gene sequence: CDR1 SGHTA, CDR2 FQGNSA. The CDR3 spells CASSSQTGVIQPQHF. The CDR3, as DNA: TGTGCCAGCAGCTCTCAAACAGGGGTAATTCAGCCCCAGCATTTT.

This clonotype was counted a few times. CDR3 protein: CASSKGTVTYEQYF. CDR3 in DNA: TGCGCCAGCAGCAAAGGGACGGTAACCTACGAGCAGTACTTC. V usage is TRBV5-1 and J usage is TRBJ2-7; D is tentatively TRBD1 or TRBD2 (5 bases each). This CDR3 contains 14 residues. Germline CDR1 and CDR2: SGHRS and YFSETQ. Trimming stripped 4 bases from V and 2 bases from J, with 13 bases between.

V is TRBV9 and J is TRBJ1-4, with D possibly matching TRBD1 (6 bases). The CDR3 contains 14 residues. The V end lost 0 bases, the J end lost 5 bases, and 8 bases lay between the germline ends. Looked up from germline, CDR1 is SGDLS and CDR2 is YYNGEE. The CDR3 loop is CASSVGGGNEKLFF. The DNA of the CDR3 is TGTGCCAGCAGCGTAGGAGGGGGAAATGAAAAACTGTTTTTT.

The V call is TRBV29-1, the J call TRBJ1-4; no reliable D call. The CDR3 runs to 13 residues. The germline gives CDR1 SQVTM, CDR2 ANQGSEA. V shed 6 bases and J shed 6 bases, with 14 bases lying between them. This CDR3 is CSVGRVEDEKLFF. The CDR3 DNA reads TGCAGCGTCGGCCGGGTGGAAGATGAAAAACTGTTTTTT.

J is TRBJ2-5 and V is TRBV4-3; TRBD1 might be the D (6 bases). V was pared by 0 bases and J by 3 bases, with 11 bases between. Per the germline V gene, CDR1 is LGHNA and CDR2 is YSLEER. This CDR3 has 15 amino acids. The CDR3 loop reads CASSQDVTGKETQYF. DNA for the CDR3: TGCGCCAGCAGCCAAGATGTTACAGGGAAAGAGACCCAGTACTTC.

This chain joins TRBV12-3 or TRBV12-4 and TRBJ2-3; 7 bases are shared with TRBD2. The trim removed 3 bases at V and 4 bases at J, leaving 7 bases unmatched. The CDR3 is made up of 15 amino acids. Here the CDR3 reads CASSFLAAVADTQYF. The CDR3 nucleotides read TGTGCCAGCAGTTTTCTAGCGGCGGTGGCAGATACGCAGTATTTT.

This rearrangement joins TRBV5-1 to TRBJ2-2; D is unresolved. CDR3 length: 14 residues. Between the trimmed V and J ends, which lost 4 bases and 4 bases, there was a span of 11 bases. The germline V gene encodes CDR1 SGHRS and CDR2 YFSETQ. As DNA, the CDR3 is TGCGCCAGCAGCCGCGACACCGCCACCGGGGAGCTGTTTTTT. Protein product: CASSRDTATGELFF.

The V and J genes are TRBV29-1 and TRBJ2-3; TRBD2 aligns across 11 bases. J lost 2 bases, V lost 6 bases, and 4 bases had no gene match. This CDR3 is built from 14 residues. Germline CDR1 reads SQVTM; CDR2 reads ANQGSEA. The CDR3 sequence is CSVATSGATDTQYF. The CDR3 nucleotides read TGCAGCGTCGCGACTAGCGGGGCCACAGATACGCAGTATTTT.

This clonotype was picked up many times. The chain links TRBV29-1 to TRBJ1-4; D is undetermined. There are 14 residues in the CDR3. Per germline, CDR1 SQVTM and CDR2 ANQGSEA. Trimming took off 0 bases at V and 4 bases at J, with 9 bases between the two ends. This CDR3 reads CSVEDRRDNEKLFF. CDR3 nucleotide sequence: TGCAGCGTTGAAGATCGCCGGGATAATGAAAAACTGTTTTTT. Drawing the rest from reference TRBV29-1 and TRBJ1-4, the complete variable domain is SAVISQKPSRDICQRGTSLTIQCQVDSQVTMMFWYRQQPGQSLTLIATANQGSEATYESGFVIDKFPISRPNLTFSTLTVSNMSPEDSSIYLCSVEDRRDNEKLFFGSGTQLSVL.

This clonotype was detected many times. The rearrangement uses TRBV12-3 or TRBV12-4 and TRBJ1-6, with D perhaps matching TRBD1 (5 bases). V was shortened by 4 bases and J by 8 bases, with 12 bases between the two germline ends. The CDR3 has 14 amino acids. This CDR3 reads CASSSRQGHSPLHF. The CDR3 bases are TGTGCCAGCAGTTCCCGGCAGGGACATTCACCCCTCCACTTT.

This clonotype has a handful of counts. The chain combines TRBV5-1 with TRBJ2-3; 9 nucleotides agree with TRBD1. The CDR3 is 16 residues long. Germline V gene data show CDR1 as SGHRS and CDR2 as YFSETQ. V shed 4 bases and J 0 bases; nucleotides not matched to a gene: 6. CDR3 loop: CASSRGDRVSTDTQYF. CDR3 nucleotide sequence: TGCGCCAGCAGCCGCGGGGACAGGGTGAGCACAGATACGCAGTATTTT.

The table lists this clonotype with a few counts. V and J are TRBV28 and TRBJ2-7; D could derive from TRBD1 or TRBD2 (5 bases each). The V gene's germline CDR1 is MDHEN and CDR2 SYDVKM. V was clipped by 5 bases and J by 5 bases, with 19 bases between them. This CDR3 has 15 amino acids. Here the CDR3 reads CASSPRGTAGDEQYF. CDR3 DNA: TGTGCCAGCAGTCCGAGAGGGACGGCTGGGGACGAGCAGTACTTC.

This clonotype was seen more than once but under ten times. DNA of the CDR3: TGTGCCAGCAGTTACTACACAACAGCCCCTACACCCGGGGAGCTGTTTTTT. It encodes CASSYYTTAPTPGELFF. The chain uses TRBV6-5 and TRBJ2-2; D uncertain. Trimming left V 1 base short and J 6 bases short, with 18 bases between. Germline V gives CDR1 MNHEY, CDR2 SVGAGI. The length of the CDR3 is 17 residues.

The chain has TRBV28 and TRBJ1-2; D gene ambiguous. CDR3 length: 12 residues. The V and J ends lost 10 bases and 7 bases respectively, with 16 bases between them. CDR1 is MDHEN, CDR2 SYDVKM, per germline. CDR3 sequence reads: CATLPAVGGYTF. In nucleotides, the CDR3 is TGTGCCACCCTCCCCGCAGTTGGTGGCTACACCTTC.

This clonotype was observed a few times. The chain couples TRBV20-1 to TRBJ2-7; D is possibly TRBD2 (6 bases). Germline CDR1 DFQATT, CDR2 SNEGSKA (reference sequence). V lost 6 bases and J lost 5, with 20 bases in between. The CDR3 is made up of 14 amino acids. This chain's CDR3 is CSARRDSNSDEQYF. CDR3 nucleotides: TGCAGTGCCCGTCGGGACTCCAATTCTGACGAGCAGTACTTC.

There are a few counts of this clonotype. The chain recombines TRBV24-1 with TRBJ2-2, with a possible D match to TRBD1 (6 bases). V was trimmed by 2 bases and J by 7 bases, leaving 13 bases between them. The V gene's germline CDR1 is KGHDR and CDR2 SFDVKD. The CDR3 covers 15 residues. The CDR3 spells CATSDSRKGVGELFF. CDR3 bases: TGTGCCACCAGTGATTCCCGGAAGGGGGTCGGGGAGCTGTTTTTT.

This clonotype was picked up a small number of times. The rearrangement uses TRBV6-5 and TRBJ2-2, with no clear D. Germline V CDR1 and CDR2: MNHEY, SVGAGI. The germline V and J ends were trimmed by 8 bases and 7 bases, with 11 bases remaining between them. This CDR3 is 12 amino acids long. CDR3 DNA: TGTGCCAGCGGGTTGAGGAACGGGGAGCTGTTTTTT. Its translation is CASGLRNGELFF.

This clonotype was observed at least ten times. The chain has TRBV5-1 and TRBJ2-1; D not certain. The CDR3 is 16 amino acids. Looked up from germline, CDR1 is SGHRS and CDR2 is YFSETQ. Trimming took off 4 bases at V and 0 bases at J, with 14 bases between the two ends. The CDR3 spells CASSPLEYSSYNEQFF. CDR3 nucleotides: TGCGCCAGCAGCCCCCTAGAGTACAGCTCCTACAATGAGCAGTTCTTC.

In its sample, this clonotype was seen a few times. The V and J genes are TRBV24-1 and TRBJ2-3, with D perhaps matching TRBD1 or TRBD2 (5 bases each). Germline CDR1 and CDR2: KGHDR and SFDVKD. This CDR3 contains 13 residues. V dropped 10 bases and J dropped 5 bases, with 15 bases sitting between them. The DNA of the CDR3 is TGTGCCACTGGGGCAGGACGGGGAGATACGCAGTATTTT. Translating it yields CATGAGRGDTQYF.